Shown below are 13 T cell receptor beta chains from a single sample sequenced in a study of OX40 agonist ivuxolimab in advanced cancers. The assay was immunoSEQ multiplex PCR, and TCRdb's table has in-frame clones only and misses some. There are some 79,000 clones in the sample; about 90% occur only once, and about 4% lies in the top ten. The material sequenced was CD4+ or CD8+ T cells sorted from blood, taken in a trial of the OX40 agonist ivuxolimab. These receptors were collected from an adult with an advanced solid tumor such as melanoma, head and neck, liver or kidney cancer.

V gene TRBV7-3 combines with J gene TRBJ2-1; 8 nucleotides line up with TRBD2. The CDR3 is made up of 15 amino acids. The V gene end was trimmed by 5 bases and the J gene end by 7 bases; junction bases not matched to a gene: 10. CDR1 is SGHTA and CDR2 is FQGTGA in the germline V gene. The CDR3 DNA reads as TGTGCCAGCAGCGAAGGGTTAGCGGGAAAAAATGAGCAGTTCTTC. Its protein product is CASSEGLAGKNEQFF.

J is TRBJ2-7 and V is TRBV7-9; maybe TRBD2 (5 bases). Trimming took off 6 bases at V and 2 bases at J, with 8 bases between the two ends. The CDR3 length is 12 residues. The germline V gene has CDR1 SEHNR and CDR2 FQNEAQ (reference sequence). In nucleotides, the CDR3 is TGTGCCAGCAGTACGGAGGCCTACGAGCAGTACTTC. Protein product: CASSTEAYEQYF.

This chain uses TRBV6-6 with TRBJ2-1; 7 nucleotides agree with TRBD2. The CDR3 loop spans 13 amino acids. Germline lookup yields CDR1 MNHNY and CDR2 SVGAGI (reference sequence). V gave up 6 bases and J gave up 7 bases; unmatched junction bases: 6. In nucleotides, the CDR3 is TGTGCCAGCAGCTCACTAGCGCCAAATGAGCAGTTCTTC. Translating gives CASSSLAPNEQFF.

The rearrangement links TRBV5-6 to TRBJ2-7, with D unclear. In germline, CDR1 is SGHDT, CDR2 YYEEEE. CDR3 length: 12 residues. The V and J ends lost 2 bases and 4 bases respectively, with 7 bases between them. The CDR3 here is CASSFADYEQYF. In nucleotides, the CDR3 is TGTGCCAGCAGCTTTGCGGATTACGAGCAGTACTTC.

This chain connects TRBV21-1 to TRBJ2-7; TRBD1, the D gene given by the table, was not confirmed from the DNA. TRBV21-1 is classified as a pseudogene. This CDR3 is 14 amino acids long. The CDR3 protein is CASSTKGPDYEQYF. CDR3 bases: TGTGCCAGCAGCACCAAGGGGCCCGACTACGAGCAGTACTTC.

The rearrangement uses TRBV7-9 and TRBJ2-5; D call uncertain. Germline lookup yields CDR1 SEHNR and CDR2 FQNEAQ (reference sequence). The CDR3 runs to 11 residues. Trimming left V 2 bases short and J 7 bases short, with 5 bases between. This CDR3 reads CASSLSGTQYF. Written as DNA, the CDR3 is TGTGCCAGCAGCTTATCAGGGACCCAGTACTTC.

This chain connects TRBV7-3 to TRBJ2-5, with D perhaps TRBD1 (6 bases). The CDR3 totals 13 residues. Germline V CDR1 and CDR2: SGHTA, FQGTGA. V dropped 6 bases and J dropped 5 bases, with 13 bases sitting between them. CDR3 protein: CASSRQVQETQYF. The CDR3 bases are TGTGCCAGCAGTCGACAGGTCCAGGAGACCCAGTACTTC. Combining the CDR3 with reference TRBV7-3 and TRBJ2-5 gives the whole variable domain GAGVSQTPSNKVTEKGKYVELRCDPISGHTALYWYRQSLGQGPEFLIYFQGTGAADDSGLPNDRFFAVRPEGSVSTLKIQRTERGDSAVYLCASSRQVQETQYFGPGTRLLVL.

This clone was seen just once. V is TRBV2 and J is TRBJ2-7; maybe TRBD2 (5 bases). Germline lookup yields CDR1 SNHLY and CDR2 FYNNEI. The CDR3 is made up of 13 amino acids. V was shortened by 4 bases and J by 3 bases, with 10 bases between the two germline ends. The CDR3 protein is CASSAPSNYEQYF. CDR3 nucleotides: TGTGCCAGCAGTGCTCCTAGCAACTACGAGCAGTACTTC.

The chain recombines TRBV5-1 with TRBJ2-1; 11 bases map to TRBD2. The J segment lost 9 bases and the V segment lost 2 bases, leaving 1 base of the junction unmatched. Germline CDR1 SGHRS, CDR2 YFSETQ. This CDR3 region has 13 residues. CDR3 sequence (DNA): TGCGCCAGCAGCTTCCTAGCGGGAGGTGAGCAGTTCTTC. Its protein product is CASSFLAGGEQFF.

Remarks on this clone: The junction differs from germline at one of its ends, possibly a read error. The J gene is TRBJ2-3, the V gene TRBV7-3, with TRBD2 matching 11 bases. The CDR3 runs to 16 residues. Germline V gene sequence: CDR1 SGHTA, CDR2 FQGTGA. As DNA, the CDR3 is TGTGCCGGCAGCGCGACCCTAGCGGGAGGAACAGATACGCAGTATTTT. Amino acids: CAGSATLAGGTDTQYF.

The rearrangement joins TRBV5-1 to TRBJ2-3, with 7 bases aligning to TRBD2. Germline trimming cut 5 bases from V and 7 bases from J; bases unmatched to any gene: 13. This CDR3 contains 15 residues. Germline V lookup: CDR1 SGHRS, CDR2 YFSETQ. The CDR3, as DNA: TGCGCCAGCAGATCCGGGACTACCTCAGTTTATACGCAGTATTTT. This codes for CASRSGTTSVYTQYF.

The rearrangement links TRBV9 to TRBJ1-3, with 7 bases fitting TRBD1. V lost 4 bases, J lost 1 base, and 2 bases stayed unmatched. The CDR3 loop spans 14 amino acids. Germline V gene lookup returns CDR1 SGDLS and CDR2 YYNGEE. This CDR3 reads CASSRDRSGNTIYF. The CDR3 coding sequence is TGTGCCAGCAGCCGGGACAGATCTGGAAACACCATATATTTT. The full variable domain, in which reference TRBV9 and TRBJ1-3 provide the parts outside the CDR3, is DSGVTQTPKHLITATGQRVTLRCSPRSGDLSVYWYQQSLDQGLQFLIQYYNGEERAKGNILERFSAQQFPDLHSELNLSSLELGDSALYFCASSRDRSGNTIYFGEGSWLTVV.

This chain links TRBV5-1 with TRBJ2-2, with D perhaps matching TRBD1 (6 bases). This CDR3 region has 14 residues. The V end lost 4 bases, the J end lost 5 bases, and 12 bases lay between the germline ends. Per germline, CDR1 SGHRS and CDR2 YFSETQ. CDR3 DNA sequence: TGCGCCAGCAGCCTGGGACACATGACCGGGGAGCTGTTTTTT. Translating it yields CASSLGHMTGELFF.